This T cell receptor (beta chain) originates from a study of beta chain features in type 1 diabetes (dated by TCRdb to the late 2010s). With regard to the full study: Patients and healthy donors did not differ in mean age, gender distribution, total cell number or subset yield. A total of roughly 110 million sorted cells were examined across all samples, and the number of cells per subset was strongly correlated with RNA yield. The study compared TCRB repertoires of sorted circulating CD4+ T cell subsets between recently diagnosed type 1 diabetes patients and matched healthy donors. Whereas all 30 or so donors provided naive and central memory subsets, regulatory and stem cell-like memory subsets were isolated from just 8 patients and roughly 8 healthy donors. The paper as a whole reports these results and caveats: Sequencing cDNA rather than genomic DNA could over-represent highly expressing activated cells, although activation and CD3 levels did not differ between groups. In all four CD4+ subsets, TCRB CDR3 length was moderately but significantly shorter in type 1 diabetes patients. The naive, central memory and regulatory TCRB repertoires appeared to resemble one another more closely among patients than among healthy donors. Only small numbers of individuals were included in the HLA sub-analyses, which left unresolved whether HLA type had any influence on TCRB rearrangement. At VDJ recombination sites, patients with type 1 diabetes made fewer insertions and deleted more nucleotides, a pattern implying thymic rearrangement abnormalities. PCR might favor shorter templates, but patient and control samples were amplified and corrected together, so any skew would affect both groups equally.

Each donor gave one peripheral blood draw, averaging approximately 120 mL, which was collected into heparinised tubes. Naive, central memory, regulatory and stem cell-like memory CD4+ T cells were sorted on a BD FACSAria II using a panel including CD45RO, CCR7, CD25, CD127, CD95 and CD27. Purity was above 98% for every sorted population. Right away, PBMCs were isolated by Lymphoprep density gradient centrifugation and were stained directly, with no culture step. To minimize batch effects, samples were stained and sorted in pairs, one healthy donor with one patient per experiment. CDR1 is given as SGHVS and CDR2 as FQNEAQ, both from the germline V gene. Clipping removes 5 bases from V and 5 bases from J, with 1 as the unmatched junction base count. The CDR3 starts with the cysteine, ends with the phenylalanine, and has 13 residues. CDR3 DNA only is kept here, 39 bases in frame from base 1. The entire isolated RNA was reverse transcribed using the High Capacity cDNA Reverse Transcription Kit, and thus expressed TCRB transcripts were sequenced. Deep immunoSEQ sequencing was performed on naive, central memory and regulatory T cell samples, with an average of roughly 3.6 million total reads per sample. Sorted cells were lysed in RLT buffer and RNA was extracted with DNase-treated RNeasy Micro or Mini kits, depending on cell number. Each cell subset was processed on its own to prevent cross-contamination, while patient and healthy donor samples were processed together. The immunoSEQ multiplex PCR was used to amplify TCRB sequences from cDNA, yielding 87-bp fragments that span the CDR3 region. Sequencing of the amplicons was performed on the Illumina HiSeq platform. For the original study's pipeline: Synthetic template baselines were used to correct PCR bias computationally, reads within Hamming distance 2 were collapsed together, and singletons that could not be merged were discarded. Reads were aligned against IMGT to assign V, D and J genes, CDR3 length and insertions or deletions at six rearrangement sites. Within each subset, clonotype counts were normalized to sorted cell number, after which true diversity and Gini coefficients were computed with the tcR R package. The overlap coefficient, calculated on TCRB nucleotide sequences, was used to quantify repertoire sharing. TCRdb took this table from immuneACCESS and kept in-frame rearrangements with V and J called. Such tables lack part of the clones; where checked against another copy, unresolved V genes explain under half of the gap, and the rest is unexplained. Clone size and the V and J calls come from that table; the DNA yielded D and trimming. In this sample the table shows roughly 350,000 clones, around a tenth of which occur a single time. Together, the top ten hold about 0.6% of the sample.

In the case of this clone: Its cognate antigen has yet to be identified. No much larger clonotype is one base removed from it; base qualities were not supplied.

The receptor chain draws on TRBV7-8 and TRBJ2-7; 12 bases in the middle match TRBD2. The sample taken for sequencing was central memory CD4+ T cells from blood. This clonotype originated in a man aged 25 to 45 with type 1 diabetes. In nucleotides, the sequence is TGTGCCAGCAGCCGGACTAGCGGGAACGAGCAGTACTTC. This is translated as CASSRTSGNEQYF.